This T cell receptor (beta chain) was observed in a study of blood T cell repertoires in COVID-19 (TCRdb year 2020). Context from the whole study: Samples from collaborators originated in the United States, Italy and Spain and spanned both the acute and convalescent phases of COVID-19. The material from the prospective study consisted of cDNA or gDNA derived from T cells, B-cell-depleted T cells, or PBMCs. The dataset comprised deeply sampled blood TCRbeta repertoires from subjects exposed to, actively infected with, or recovered from COVID-19. The repertoires were released in a freely available public database meant as a resource for research on the immune response to SARS-CoV-2. The samples were drawn from the first 160 participants of the ongoing ImmuneRACE study and from more than 1,000 subjects provided by 6 global collaborators. Nearly every sample came with metadata listing a de-identified subject ID, COVID-19 status, age in years and sex. HLA class I and class II types, where available, came from metadata supplied by the sample provider rather than from assay-based typing.

TCRbeta CDR3 regions were amplified from genomic DNA by means of the immunoSEQ Assay, a bias-controlled multiplex PCR. The study's processing was this. The number of nucleated cells in each sample was estimated by amplification of reference gene primers within the assay. To quantify the absolute abundance of each unique TCRbeta CDR3 rearrangement, sequence reads were collapsed and filtered. For each sample, productive Simpson clonality was calculated by taking the square root of Simpson's diversity index across productive rearrangements. TCRdb's version of the immuneACCESS table is confined to in-frame rearrangements and falls short of the full clone set. An unresolved V gene accounts for under half of the shortfall where checked; the remainder is of unknown origin. The V and J calls and clone size come from that table; D and trimming were worked out from the DNA. This sample is represented by around 300,000 clones; 80% to 90% of them were singletons. Roughly 9.6% of the sample goes to the ten largest clones.

Whole blood was collected in K2EDTA tubes by collaborating institutions according to the institutions' own protocols. For TCRbeta analysis, collaborator samples were shipped as frozen whole blood, as isolated PBMCs, or as DNA extracted from either sample type. CDR3 length: 13 amino acids, cysteine to phenylalanine. Just CDR3 DNA is preserved here, 39 bases in frame from base 1. Via the germline V gene (reference sequence), CDR1 is SGHNT and CDR2 YYREEE. V and J are truncated by 4 bases and 6 bases respectively, leaving an intervening sequence of 11 bases. A word on this clone: Its antigen is still unknown. Base quality data are lacking; no much larger clone is found one base away.

Overall study results and their limits: The quantity of clinical and demographic metadata differed by source and by participant and was supplied without curation.

The chain is encoded by TRBV5-4 joined to TRBJ1-3, and perhaps TRBD1 as D gene, on 6 matching bases. Sequenced: peripheral blood. This TCR was recovered from a woman in her seventies with acute or convalescent COVID-19. The CDR3 amino acid sequence is: CASSPQGLNTIYF. In nucleotides, the sequence is TGTGCCAGCAGCCCACAGGGATTAAACACCATATATTTT.